This entry concerns a single T cell receptor beta chain. With V trimmed by 3 bases and J by 15 bases, 6 bases remained unmatched. Germline CDR1 reads MGHRA; CDR2 reads YSYEKL. The CDR3 extends over 13 amino acids. Methods used by the authors: Nucleated cell number was recorded as an estimate derived from reference gene primer amplification. This table comes from immunoSEQ multiplex PCR, and its TCRdb copy is limited to in-frame clones, with some not included. V and J calls and clone size are given by that table; D and trimming were obtained from the DNA. Here the sample spans about 260,000 clones, about nine tenths being singletons. The data belong to a study of blood T cell repertoires in COVID-19. Overall study: Nucleic acid was either cDNA or gDNA, and it came from T cells, B-cell-depleted T cells, or PBMCs.

The rearrangement joins TRBV4-1 to TRBJ1-6; 9 bases fit TRBD1. Sequencing input: peripheral blood. This receptor was identified in a woman in her forties with acute or convalescent COVID-19. This CDR3 is CASSQGTGRDLHF. The CDR3 region has the DNA TGCGCCAGCAGCCAGGGGACAGGGAGGGACCTCCACTTT.